The 30 T cell receptor beta chains presented below share a single source sample, sequenced in a study of blood T cell repertoires in COVID-19. Clones were sequenced by immunoSEQ multiplex PCR, and TCRdb holds only the in-frame ones, with some missing. The sample has over 65,000 clones, 80% to 85% seen once. The sample consisted of peripheral blood. These receptors all stem from a human donor in a cohort sampled during active COVID-19.

The chain carries TRBV15 and TRBJ1-2; D is undetermined. The CDR3 length is 14 residues. V gave up 0 bases and J gave up 2 bases, with 7 bases separating them. Per the germline V gene, CDR1 is LNHNV and CDR2 is YYDKDF (reference sequence). The DNA for the CDR3 is TGTGCCACCAGCAGAGACGGCGGAAACTATGGCTACACCTTC. Amino acids: CATSRDGGNYGYTF.

The gene calls are TRBV28 and TRBJ2-1; the match to TRBD2 covers 8 bases. V lost 6 bases to trimming and J lost 2 bases; unmatched junction nucleotides: 6. CDR3 size: 15 residues. Germline loops: CDR1 MDHEN, CDR2 SYDVKM. This CDR3 is CASRQLAETYNEQFF. CDR3 sequence (DNA): TGTGCCAGCAGGCAACTAGCGGAGACCTACAATGAGCAGTTCTTC.

The chain links TRBV2 to TRBJ2-1; a possible D gene is TRBD2 (5 bases). Germline loops: CDR1 SNHLY, CDR2 FYNNEI. Trimming pared 7 bases from V and 4 bases from J, leaving 11 bases between. The CDR3 sequence is 13 residues long. The CDR3 is CASMKRSYNEQFF. Here the CDR3 DNA reads TGTGCCAGCATGAAGCGGTCTTACAATGAGCAGTTCTTC.

The gene calls are TRBV28 and TRBJ1-2, with a possible D match to TRBD1 (6 bases). The germline V gene has CDR1 MDHEN and CDR2 SYDVKM. The CDR3 is 13 amino acids. The V end lost 11 bases, the J end lost 6 bases, and 19 bases lay between the germline ends. The CDR3 DNA is TGTGCCCAGCGAGGGGCAGGGGCCGATGGCTACACCTTC. This encodes CAQRGAGADGYTF.

The chain uses TRBV28 and TRBJ2-1; the match to TRBD2 covers 7 bases. Germline V lookup: CDR1 MDHEN, CDR2 SYDVKM. The CDR3 is 15 amino acids. Trimming cost V 8 bases and J 3 bases; bases outside gene matches: 10. CDR3 DNA: TGTGCCAGCGGCTTCCGGGACTACCTCTACAATGAGCAGTTCTTC. This encodes CASGFRDYLYNEQFF.

V and J are TRBV7-2 and TRBJ2-5, with a possible D match to TRBD1 (5 bases). The V and J ends lost 5 bases and 3 bases respectively, with 25 bases between them. The CDR3 is made up of 18 amino acids. Germline V gene lookup returns CDR1 SGHTA and CDR2 FQGNSA. The CDR3 loop is CASSQPGSATVEEETQYF. In nucleotides, the CDR3 is TGTGCCAGCAGCCAACCCGGCTCCGCGACAGTCGAGGAAGAGACCCAGTACTTC.

The V and J genes are TRBV27 and TRBJ2-5; 10 bases line up with TRBD2. This CDR3 has 16 amino acids. V shed 5 bases and J 4 bases; nucleotides not matched to a gene: 10. Germline V gives CDR1 MNHEY, CDR2 SMNVEV (reference sequence). CDR3 amino acids: CASSPSLAGVGETQYF. DNA of the CDR3: TGTGCCAGCAGTCCGAGTCTAGCGGGAGTCGGAGAGACCCAGTACTTC.

The V call is TRBV30, the J call TRBJ2-7; unclear D gene. Trimming removed 1 base at V and 3 bases at J, with 10 bases between. Germline CDR1 GTSNPN, CDR2 SVGIG (reference sequence). The CDR3 totals 13 residues. The CDR3 reads CAWSEGNYYEQYF. CDR3 nucleotide sequence: TGTGCCTGGAGTGAAGGAAACTACTACGAGCAGTACTTC.

In regard to this clone: A junction boundary mismatches the germline segment, possibly from a read error. The chain uses TRBV7-2 and TRBJ2-3; 13 bases agree with TRBD2. The CDR3 consists of 14 residues. From germline, CDR1 is SGHTA and CDR2 FQGNSA. Written as DNA, the CDR3 is TGTGCCAGCAGCTTAAAGGCGGGGACTAGCGGGATAATCTTT. Translating gives CASSLKAGTSGIIF.

The CDR3 region has the DNA TGCGCCAGCAGCCAAGCGGGTCTAGCGGCCCGCTCCTACAATGAGCAGTTCTTC. Translating it yields CASSQAGLAARSYNEQFF. The chain joins TRBV4-1 to TRBJ2-1; 7 positions match TRBD2. The V segment lost 1 base and the J segment 0 bases; nucleotides outside the gene matches: 9. CDR1 and CDR2 from the germline V gene are MGHRA and YSYEKL. The CDR3 runs to 18 residues.

The rearrangement uses TRBV5-4 and TRBJ2-3; TRBD1 might be the D (5 bases). The CDR3 sequence is 14 residues long. Germline V CDR1 and CDR2: SGHNT, YYREEE (reference sequence). With 1 base removed from V and 3 bases from J, the gap between germline ends came to 9 bases. The CDR3 DNA sequence: TGTGCCAGCAGCTTGAAAGGGGCTACAGATACGCAGTATTTT. It yields the protein CASSLKGATDTQYF.

This chain uses TRBV6-5 with TRBJ2-6; D gene uncertain. The CDR3 runs 16 residues. With 0 bases removed from V and 0 bases from J, the gap between germline ends came to 6 bases. Germline V gives CDR1 MNHEY, CDR2 SVGAGI. CDR3 loop: CASSYSRGSGANVLTF. CDR3 in DNA: TGTGCCAGCAGTTACTCGAGAGGCTCTGGGGCCAACGTCCTGACTTTC.

This rearrangement joins TRBV6-5 to TRBJ1-1; D call uncertain. Trimming cost V 6 bases and J 1 base, with 15 bases left between them. Germline CDR1 is MNHEY and CDR2 is SVGAGI. CDR3 length: 15 residues. In nucleotides, the CDR3 is TGTGCCAGCAGCCTCCTGGGAGGACCGAACACTGAAGCTTTCTTT. Protein: CASSLLGGPNTEAFF.

The chain couples TRBV7-8 to TRBJ2-5; tentative D call: TRBD2 (7 bases). Trimming stripped 5 bases from V and 5 bases from J, with 21 bases between. The CDR3 has 16 residues. Looked up from germline, CDR1 is SGHVS and CDR2 is FQNEAQ. The chain's CDR3 is CASSGPVGGGGETQYF. CDR3 nucleotide sequence: TGTGCCAGCAGCGGTCCCGTGGGGGGGGGCGGCGAGACCCAGTACTTC.

This rearrangement joins TRBV12-3 or TRBV12-4 to TRBJ1-1; TRBD1 might be the D (5 bases). The CDR3 has 13 amino acids. V was clipped by 6 bases and J by 0 bases, with 8 bases between them. The DNA for the CDR3 is TGTGCCAGCAGGGACACCTTGAACACTGAAGCTTTCTTT. Translated, it gives CASRDTLNTEAFF.

The chain links TRBV19 to TRBJ2-1; 7 bases are shared with TRBD2. The germline V gene has CDR1 LNHDA and CDR2 SQIVND (reference sequence). V was pared by 0 bases and J by 7 bases, with 6 bases of the junction left unmatched. The CDR3 runs to 15 residues. CDR3 protein: CASSIDHGTNNEQFF. The CDR3 DNA follows: TGTGCCAGTAGTATAGATCATGGGACTAATAATGAGCAGTTCTTC. The whole variable domain, remainder taken from reference TRBV19 and TRBJ2-1, is DGGITQSPKYLFRKEGQNVTLSCEQNLNHDAMYWYRQDPGQGLRLIYYSQIVNDFQKGDIAEGYSVSREKKESFPLTVTSAQKNPTAFYLCASSIDHGTNNEQFFGPGTRLTVL.

V and J are TRBV4-2 and TRBJ2-1; D not resolved. This CDR3 has 14 residues. Germline V gene sequence: CDR1 LGHNA, CDR2 YNFKEQ. Trimming left V 5 bases short and J 0 bases short, with 8 bases between. The CDR3 loop is CASSLESSYNEQFF. CDR3 DNA: TGTGCCAGCAGCTTGGAGAGCTCCTACAATGAGCAGTTCTTC.

The CDR3: CASSIPLQAQFF. In DNA, the CDR3 is TGTGCCAGCAGCATTCCTCTTCAGGCGCAGTTCTTC. J is TRBJ2-1 and V is TRBV7-2; D not resolved. This CDR3 has 12 residues. Germline V gene lookup returns CDR1 SGHTA and CDR2 FQGNSA. The V gene lost 5 bases and the J gene lost 12 bases, with 14 bases spanning the gap.

This clone occurred a few times. The chain links TRBV12-5 to TRBJ1-1, with a tentative D call TRBD1 (6 bases). Germline assignment: CDR1 LGHNT and CDR2 FRNRAP. CDR3 length: 15 amino acids. Trimming took 6 bases from V and 3 from J, leaving 17 bases between them. As DNA, the CDR3 is TGTGCTAGTGGAACTTCAGGGGTTACGGACACTGAAGCTTTCTTT. Its translation is CASGTSGVTDTEAFF.

This clone appeared a few times. The J gene is TRBJ2-2, the V gene TRBV5-4, with D possibly TRBD2 on 6 matching bases. The germline V gene encodes CDR1 SGHNT and CDR2 YYREEE (reference sequence). V was pared by 0 bases and J by 1 base, with 10 bases between. The CDR3 covers 16 residues. Here the CDR3 DNA reads TGTGCCAGCAGCTTGGCCATTAGCGGGAACACCGGGGAGCTGTTTTTT. Protein sequence: CASSLAISGNTGELFF.

The J gene is TRBJ2-7, the V gene TRBV5-1; D perhaps matches TRBD1 (5 bases). Trimming removed 0 bases from V and 2 bases from J, with 12 bases in between. CDR3 size: 15 residues. Germline loops: CDR1 SGHRS, CDR2 YFSETQ. The CDR3 bases are TGCGCCAGCAGCTTGGGGGCAGGGTGGGCCTACGAGCAGTACTTC. It specifies CASSLGAGWAYEQYF.

The chain carries TRBV7-8 and TRBJ1-3; no clear D. Trimming took off 3 bases at V and 1 base at J, with 4 bases between the two ends. CDR3 length: 13 amino acids. Germline-derived CDR1 and CDR2 are SGHVS and FQNEAQ. The CDR3 region is CASSFQSGNTIYF. The CDR3, as DNA: TGTGCCAGCAGCTTTCAGTCTGGAAACACCATATATTTT.

V is TRBV7-2 and J is TRBJ1-2; 8 bases align to TRBD1. The J segment lost 7 bases and the V segment lost 3 bases, leaving 7 bases of the junction unmatched. CDR3 length: 14 residues. CDR1 is SGHTA and CDR2 is FQGNSA in the germline V gene. CDR3: CASSFRQGSGGYTF. CDR3 DNA sequence: TGTGCCAGCAGCTTTCGACAGGGGAGTGGTGGCTACACCTTC. The variable domain in full, with the rest retrieved from reference TRBV7-2 and TRBJ1-2, is GAGVSQSPSNKVTEKGKDVELRCDPISGHTALYWYRQSLGQGLEFLIYFQGNSAPDKSGLPSDRFSAERTGGSVSTLTIQRTQQEDSAVYLCASSFRQGSGGYTFGSGTRLTVV.

V and J are TRBV19 and TRBJ1-3; D unclear. The CDR3 loop spans 13 amino acids. Trimming took 6 bases from V and 1 from J, leaving 7 bases between them. Germline assignment: CDR1 LNHDA and CDR2 SQIVND (reference sequence). The CDR3 spells CASRRISGNTIYF. In DNA, the CDR3 is TGTGCCAGTAGGAGGATTTCTGGAAACACCATATATTTT.

The CDR3 loop reads CASSGTSGSYNEQFF. Written as DNA, the CDR3 is TGTGCCAGCAGCGGCACTAGCGGATCCTACAATGAGCAGTTCTTC. J is TRBJ2-1 and V is TRBV7-2; TRBD2 agrees at 8 bases. Losses at the gene ends were 5 bases for V and 1 base for J; bases not matched to a gene: 4. Germline CDR1 SGHTA, CDR2 FQGNSA. The CDR3 is 15 amino acids.

The chain employs TRBV27 and TRBJ2-1, with D perhaps matching TRBD1 (5 bases). Deletions cut 9 bases from V and 9 bases from J, with 18 bases between. The CDR3 extends over 13 amino acids. Germline CDR1 MNHEY, CDR2 SMNVEV (reference sequence). The CDR3 region is CASRWQGLGEQFF. The CDR3 coding sequence is TGTGCCAGTAGATGGCAGGGTTTAGGTGAGCAGTTCTTC.

J is TRBJ2-4 and V is TRBV10-2, with D possibly being TRBD1 (6 bases). V lost 8 bases and J lost 7, with 15 bases in between. The CDR3 covers 13 residues. Germline CDR1 reads WSHSY; CDR2 reads SAAADI. CDR3 bases: TGCGCCAGCTCCCAGGGGAGAGGGAACATTCAGTACTTC. Its translation: CASSQGRGNIQYF.

The rearrangement uses TRBV7-2 and TRBJ1-1, with TRBD1 matching 8 bases. V gave up 11 bases and J gave up 4 bases; unmatched junction bases: 6. The V gene's germline CDR1 is SGHTA and CDR2 FQGNSA. This CDR3 region has 12 residues. The CDR3 protein is CAGQGASTEAFF. CDR3 in DNA: TGTGCCGGCCAGGGGGCGAGCACTGAAGCTTTCTTT.

This clone was counted a few times. This rearrangement joins TRBV28 to TRBJ2-3, with 11 bases fitting TRBD2. The CDR3 covers 18 residues. The V gene's germline CDR1 is MDHEN and CDR2 SYDVKM. V shed 5 bases and J 5 bases; nucleotides not matched to a gene: 15. CDR3 region: CASSPLLAGGVIGDTQYF. The CDR3 DNA reads as TGTGCCAGCAGTCCCCTGCTAGCGGGAGGTGTGATAGGAGATACGCAGTATTTT.

The gene calls are TRBV5-4 and TRBJ2-3, with 7 nucleotides matching TRBD2. J gave up 2 bases and V 2 bases, and 5 bases lay outside the gene matches. Germline V CDR1 and CDR2: SGHNT, YYREEE (reference sequence). The CDR3 loop spans 15 amino acids. The CDR3 coding sequence is TGTGCCAGCAGCTTATACCGGGAGGTCACAGATACGCAGTATTTT. It specifies CASSLYREVTDTQYF.